These 10 T cell receptor beta chains were all obtained from the same sample, sequenced in a study of spatial heterogeneity in lung cancer. One entry per CDR3 protein results from TCRdb running MiXCR on the 5' RACE reads. The profile shows about 38,000 distinct CDR3 sequences, roughly 5.2% of them singletons. As for time point: sample taken at primary tumor resection. Sequencing was performed on whole RNA extracted from tumor and nontumor lung tissue, or from frozen PBMC, and the material was left unsorted. Here the sequenced sample was PBMCs, taken at surgery. The origin of the receptors is a male donor with early-stage non-small cell lung cancer.

Sample share makes this clonotype medium-sized (0.01 to 0.1%). The chain combines TRBV12-3 or TRBV12-4 with TRBJ1-6; D ambiguous. V lost 8 bases to trimming and J lost 6 bases, with 11 bases between them. This CDR3 comprises 13 residues. CDR3 amino acids: CASLGDFNSPLHF. DNA of the CDR3: TGTGCCAGCCTCGGCGACTTTAATTCACCCCTCCACTTT.

This clonotype was counted ten times or more. This chain joins TRBV11-2 and TRBJ2-1; D remains unclear. The CDR3 covers 14 residues. V was cut by 1 base and J by 7 bases, with 11 bases left in between. Germline V CDR1 and CDR2: SGHAT, FQNNGV. CDR3 sequence (DNA): TGTGCCAGCAGCTTAGTCACTCGTGGAAATGAGCAGTTCTTC. Its translation: CASSLVTRGNEQFF.

V and J are TRBV7-2 and TRBJ2-3; the D is unclear. Per the germline V gene, CDR1 is SGHTA and CDR2 is FQGNSA. The ends were cut back, 5 bases at V and 2 bases at J, with 20 bases in the middle. The CDR3 runs to 17 residues. The CDR3 region is CASSQAPSPYPTDTQYF. Written as DNA, the CDR3 is TGTGCCAGCAGCCAAGCCCCTAGTCCATACCCCACAGATACGCAGTATTTT.

This clonotype was picked up many times. The V gene is TRBV7-2, the J gene TRBJ2-2, with D unresolved. The V and J ends lost 5 bases and 7 bases respectively, with 14 bases between them. CDR1 is SGHTA and CDR2 is FQGNSA in the germline V gene. This CDR3 contains 14 residues. CDR3 sequence (DNA): TGTGCCAGCAGCCCAATACTGGTGGTCGGGGAGCTGTTTTTT. Protein product: CASSPILVVGELFF.

In its sample, this clonotype was seen a few times. A read error may explain this, as a much larger clone is one base away. V gene TRBV5-4 combines with J gene TRBJ1-1; D unclear. Germline V gene data show CDR1 as SGHNT and CDR2 as YYREEE (reference sequence). The V gene lost 0 bases and the J gene lost 0 bases, with 6 bases spanning the gap. CDR3 length: 14 residues. CDR3 sequence: CASSLAQMNTEAFF. The DNA of the CDR3 is TGTGCCAGCAGCTTGGCACAGATGAACACTGAAGCTTTCTTT.

Here the CDR3 reads CSARDGGRVQPQHF. CDR3 DNA: TGCAGTGCTAGAGATGGAGGGAGGGTGCAGCCCCAGCATTTT. J is TRBJ1-5 and V is TRBV20-1; D is unresolved. The CDR3 covers 14 residues. Germline-derived CDR1 and CDR2 are DFQATT and SNEGSKA (reference sequence). Trimming cost V 0 bases and J 7 bases, with 13 bases left between them.

The table lists this clonotype with many counts. The rearrangement links TRBV4-2 to TRBJ2-5; 7 bases line up with TRBD1. Germline trimming cut 3 bases from V and 1 base from J; bases unmatched to any gene: 2. This CDR3 contains 14 residues. In germline, CDR1 is LGHNA, CDR2 YNFKEQ. The CDR3 protein is CASSHRQGQETQYF. CDR3 bases: TGTGCCAGCAGCCACCGACAGGGCCAAGAGACCCAGTACTTC.

Remarks on this clonotype: A read error may be the cause here, since a much bigger clone is one base away. The chain recombines TRBV7-9 with TRBJ1-4; D unclear. Looked up from germline, CDR1 is SEHNR and CDR2 is FQNEAQ (reference sequence). The CDR3 is 15 residues long. The CDR3 DNA reads TGTGCCAGCAGCTTAACAGCTGCAACTAGTGAAAAACTGTTTTTT. The encoded protein is CASSLTAATSEKLFF.

This clonotype was detected ten times or more. This chain links TRBV6-2 or TRBV6-3 with TRBJ1-5, with D possibly matching TRBD1 (5 bases). V lost 5 bases and J lost 0, with 23 bases in between. CDR1 is MNHEY and CDR2 is SVGEGT in the germline V gene. The CDR3 spans 19 residues. The CDR3 region has the DNA TGTGCCAGCAGTGGAGCAGAGACAGTCGGGTCTTATAGCAATCAGCCCCAGCATTTT. It encodes CASSGAETVGSYSNQPQHF.

This clonotype occurred many times. This sequence joins TRBV29-1 and TRBJ1-2; D is undetermined. Germline V gene sequence: CDR1 SQVTM, CDR2 ANQGSEA. Trimming cost V 0 bases and J 10 bases, with 12 bases left between them. This CDR3 is 12 amino acids long. The CDR3 region is CSVEDLNRDYTF. CDR3 sequence (DNA): TGCAGCGTTGAAGATCTTAACCGGGACTACACCTTC.